The present entry profiles one TCR beta chain with its context. Primers for the PCR totalled 60 Vbeta and 13 Jbeta. Only in-frame clones appear in the TCRdb table, and some are missing; sequencing was by immunoSEQ multiplex PCR. The sample contains more than 95,000 clones, more than 75% of which appear only once. The data are from a study of cytomegalovirus exposure and HLA in healthy donors. This CDR3 is built from 15 residues. The ends were cut back, 4 bases at V and 4 bases at J, with 17 bases in the middle. Germline values: CDR1 SGDLS, CDR2 YYNGEE. Input material: PBMCs. The receptor was derived from a woman under 30 in good health and CMV-seropositive. This chain links TRBV9 with TRBJ2-5; D possibly corresponds to TRBD1 (6 bases). The chain's CDR3 is CASSPHRDRGETQYF. CDR3 bases: TGTGCCAGCAGCCCTCACAGGGACCGGGGAGAGACCCAGTACTTC.